Below are 5 T cell receptor beta chains sequenced from a single sample in a study of blood T cells in healthy people across ages. A sample-barcoded 5' primer and a J-beta primer mix were used in a second PCR of roughly 7 to 12 cycles. TCRdb re-called the 5' RACE reads with MiXCR, one entry per CDR3 protein. The sample carries about 1.4 million distinct CDR3 sequences, approximately 60% recorded once. The sample taken for sequencing was blood. Receptor source: a man aged 18 to 35 in good health.

This clonotype came up once. This rearrangement joins TRBV15 to TRBJ2-5; 12 positions agree with TRBD2. The J call may be wrong; the DNA end is better matched by TRBJ2-7. The CDR3 contains 16 residues. From germline, CDR1 is LNHNV and CDR2 YYDKDF (reference sequence). CDR3 region: CATSRPTGLAGNEQYF. CDR3 nucleotide sequence: TGTGCCACCAGCAGACCTACAGGACTAGCGGGGAACGAGCAGTACTTC.

The chain combines TRBV5-1 with TRBJ2-1; TRBD2 matches 8 bases. The CDR3 is 14 residues long. J lost 8 bases, V lost 0 bases, and 4 bases had no gene match. Per germline, CDR1 SGHRS and CDR2 YFSETQ. The CDR3: CASSLGLAKDEQFF. The CDR3 DNA reads as TGCGCCAGCAGCTTGGGACTAGCGAAGGATGAGCAGTTCTTC.

The V and J genes are TRBV4-1 and TRBJ2-1; a weak D match, TRBD2 (5 bases). Germline loops: CDR1 MGHRA, CDR2 YSYEKL. The V gene lost 1 base and the J gene lost 9 bases, with 13 bases spanning the gap. This CDR3 has 14 residues. CDR3 sequence reads: CASSQVARAPEQFF. The CDR3 DNA reads TGCGCCAGCAGCCAAGTCGCGAGGGCCCCTGAGCAGTTCTTC.

The chain recombines TRBV12-3 or TRBV12-4 with TRBJ1-2, with D possibly matching TRBD1 (6 bases). V was trimmed by 2 bases and J by 8 bases, leaving 18 bases between them. This CDR3 comprises 15 residues. The CDR3 DNA sequence: TGTGCCAGCAGTTTATTAACAGGGACTAGTTGGGGCTACACCTTC. This gives the protein CASSLLTGTSWGYTF.

The table lists this clonotype with a few counts. The chain employs TRBV2 and TRBJ1-2, with 7 bases identical to TRBD1. From germline, CDR1 is SNHLY and CDR2 FYNNEI. The CDR3 runs to 14 residues. V was pared by 6 bases and J by 2 bases, with 6 bases of the junction left unmatched. As DNA, the CDR3 is TGTGCCAGCAGGGAACCACAGGGGAACTATGGCTACACCTTC. It codes for CASREPQGNYGYTF.